A single sample is the source of the 9 T cell receptor beta chains below, sequenced in a study of human T cells and chemical hapten exposure. Library construction involved attaching unique molecular identifiers to individual cDNA molecules, which allowed quantitative, reproducible TCR counting. TCRdb reprocessed the reads via MiXCR and lists one record per CDR3 protein. The table lists about 120,000 distinct CDR3 sequences, 8.5% to 9% of them singletons. Extraction yielded total RNA from whole blood (unfractionated). The sequencing input was whole blood. The source of these receptors is a human donor in good health. Some clones in this sample may be carry-over from other donors' samples.

This clonotype was seen many times. V is TRBV7-9 and J is TRBJ2-7; unclear D gene. Germline values: CDR1 SEHNR, CDR2 FQNEAQ (reference sequence). The V end lost 1 base, the J end lost 2 bases, and 9 bases lay between the germline ends. The CDR3 is 14 residues long. The CDR3 loop is CASSLDGRPYEQYF. As DNA, the CDR3 is TGTGCCAGCAGCTTAGATGGCAGGCCCTACGAGCAGTACTTC.

This clonotype appeared many times. This chain uses TRBV20-1 with TRBJ1-1; no clear D. The V end was cut by 1 base, the J end by 1 base, with 7 bases between. This CDR3 is 13 amino acids long. Germline CDR1 is DFQATT and CDR2 is SNEGSKA (reference sequence). CDR3 DNA: TGCAGTGCTAGAGCCCCACAGAACACTGAAGCTTTCTTT. It is translated as CSARAPQNTEAFF.

This chain joins TRBV7-2 and TRBJ2-7; no clear D. This CDR3 comprises 17 residues. The germline CDR1 and CDR2 sequences are SGHTA and FQGNSA. The V gene lost 5 bases and the J gene lost 0 bases, with 20 bases spanning the gap. DNA of the CDR3: TGTGCCAGCAGCCCGAGTCTACGGGCGATATACTCCTACGAGCAGTACTTC. Protein: CASSPSLRAIYSYEQYF.

The V call is TRBV12-3 or TRBV12-4, the J call TRBJ1-5, with 8 bases aligning to TRBD1. CDR3 length equals 15 residues. V dropped 6 bases and J dropped 7; count of bases not matched to a gene: 11. The DNA for the CDR3 is TGTGCCAGCAGCTCTATGACAGGGGAGCGCCAGCCCCAGCATTTT. Residues: CASSSMTGERQPQHF.

This clonotype was counted a few times. V is TRBV29-1 and J is TRBJ2-4; no clear D. This CDR3 has 15 residues. Looked up from germline, CDR1 is SQVTM and CDR2 is ANQGSEA. Trimming stripped 3 bases from V and 2 bases from J, with 14 bases between. Written as DNA, the CDR3 is TGCAGCGTTGACGTACCTGTGGCCACCAAAAACATTCAGTACTTC. It yields the protein CSVDVPVATKNIQYF.

The chain employs TRBV11-2 and TRBJ2-5; TRBD2 aligns across 14 bases. The CDR3 covers 16 residues. Trimming at V came to 1 base and at J to 5 bases, leaving 3 bases not matched to a gene. Germline lookup yields CDR1 SGHAT and CDR2 FQNNGV. The CDR3 loop reads CASSLGTSGRWETQYF. CDR3 nucleotides: TGTGCCAGCAGCTTAGGGACTAGCGGGAGGTGGGAGACCCAGTACTTC.

In its sample, this clonotype was seen a few times. The V and J genes are TRBV14 and TRBJ2-2; 7 bases are a match to TRBD1. The J segment lost 4 bases and the V segment lost 4 bases, leaving 12 bases of the junction unmatched. The CDR3 extends over 17 amino acids. Germline CDR1 and CDR2: SGHDN and FVKESK. The DNA for the CDR3 is TGTGCCAGCAGCCGAGAGACAGGGTGGTGGTCCACCGGGGAGCTGTTTTTT. The encoded protein is CASSRETGWWSTGELFF.

J is TRBJ2-7 and V is TRBV6-2 or TRBV6-3; 10 positions match TRBD1. The ends lost 4 bases at V and 4 bases at J; junction bases unmatched: 7. The CDR3 sequence is 15 residues long. Germline V gene data show CDR1 as MNHEY and CDR2 as SVGEGT. The CDR3 DNA reads as TGTGCCAGCAGTTTCCCCGGACAGGGGGTATACGAGCAGTACTTC. Its protein product is CASSFPGQGVYEQYF.

The table lists this clonotype with many counts. The chain combines TRBV6-6 with TRBJ2-3, with D possibly TRBD1 on 5 matching bases. Germline V gene lookup returns CDR1 MNHNY and CDR2 SVGAGI (reference sequence). The CDR3 loop spans 16 amino acids. Trimming took 4 bases from V and 1 from J, leaving 15 bases between them. The CDR3 reads CASSFRGHLGTDTQYF. CDR3 coding DNA: TGTGCCAGCAGTTTTAGGGGCCATCTCGGCACAGATACGCAGTATTTT.